The clone carrying this TCR beta chain showed up many times. The sample belongs to a study of neurological immune-mediated disorders. This CDR3 spans 16 amino acids. Germline loops: CDR1 MGHRA, CDR2 YSYEKL. The V and J ends lost 3 bases and 0 bases respectively, with 14 bases between them. TCRdb fed the 5' RACE reads into MiXCR, producing one record per CDR3 protein. In the table there are about 30,000 distinct CDR3 sequences, 15% to 20% of which are singletons. Time point described: technical triplicate 3. This receptor was identified in a female donor with HTLV-1-associated myelopathy (HAM/TSP). V is TRBV4-1 and J is TRBJ2-5; D is possibly TRBD1 or TRBD2 (5 bases each). Sequencing was done on a sample of CD4+ T cells from blood. CDR3 sequence reads: CASSHSPGTNQETQYF. The CDR3 region has the DNA TGCGCCAGCAGCCACTCACCCGGGACCAACCAAGAGACCCAGTACTTC.